Following are 32 T cell receptor beta chains from one sample sequenced in a study of blood T cell repertoires in COVID-19. TCRdb's table, derived via immunoSEQ multiplex PCR, lists solely in-frame clones and lacks some. This table has 70,000 or so clones, more than 90% appearing once. Material: peripheral blood. The receptors were gathered from a human donor in a cohort sampled during active COVID-19.

In its sample, this clone was seen a few times. This chain joins TRBV5-4 and TRBJ2-2; 8 positions match TRBD2. CDR3 length: 16 residues. J lost 4 bases, V lost 0 bases, and 5 bases had no gene match. CDR1 and CDR2 from the germline V gene are SGHNT and YYREEE (reference sequence). CDR3 protein: CASSLGSGGPTGELFF. The CDR3 DNA reads as TGTGCCAGCAGCTTGGGGTCGGGAGGGCCCACCGGGGAGCTGTTTTTT.

The chain employs TRBV29-1 and TRBJ2-2; TRBD2 matches at 10 bases. Germline values: CDR1 SQVTM, CDR2 ANQGSEA. Trimming took 7 bases from V and 6 from J; bases not matched to a gene: 2. This CDR3 has 12 residues. The CDR3 coding sequence is TGCAGCGGGACTAGCGGATCCGGGGAGCTGTTTTTT. It encodes CSGTSGSGELFF.

V usage is TRBV15 and J usage is TRBJ2-1; a possible D gene is TRBD2 (5 bases). Trimming stripped 1 base from V and 5 bases from J, with 9 bases between. There are 14 residues in the CDR3. Germline CDR1 reads LNHNV; CDR2 reads YYDKDF (reference sequence). The CDR3 protein is CATSRGTPDNEQFF. For the CDR3, the DNA is TGTGCCACCAGCAGAGGGACTCCCGACAATGAGCAGTTCTTC.

V gene TRBV6-5 combines with J gene TRBJ1-4, with D unclear. The CDR3 totals 15 residues. V lost 2 bases and J 0 bases, leaving 7 bases between the germline ends. CDR1 is MNHEY, CDR2 SVGAGI, per germline. CDR3 residues: CASSYTSTTNEKLFF. CDR3 in DNA: TGTGCCAGCAGTTACACCAGTACAACTAATGAAAAACTGTTTTTT.

V and J are TRBV6-4 and TRBJ2-3, with 9 positions matching TRBD1. The CDR3 sequence is 16 residues long. Looked up from germline, CDR1 is MRHNA and CDR2 is SNTAGT. The trim removed 3 bases at V and 2 bases at J, leaving 6 bases unmatched. CDR3 region: CASSEGWDRVTDTQYF. The CDR3 nucleotides are TGTGCCAGCAGTGAGGGTTGGGACAGGGTCACAGATACGCAGTATTTT.

The rearrangement links TRBV11-2 to TRBJ2-7; 10 bases match TRBD1. This CDR3 is 16 amino acids long. J was trimmed by 1 base and V by 5 bases; bases with no gene match: 8. The germline CDR1 and CDR2 sequences are SGHAT and FQNNGV. DNA for the CDR3: TGTGCCAGCAGCGTACTGCCGGGACAGGGGTCCTACGAGCAGTACTTC. Translating it yields CASSVLPGQGSYEQYF.

This clone was picked up one time. This chain uses TRBV27 with TRBJ2-7; 9 positions agree with TRBD1. V was clipped by 5 bases and J by 3 bases; unmatched bases: 2. The germline gives CDR1 MNHEY, CDR2 SMNVEV (reference sequence). The length of the CDR3 is 13 residues. This CDR3 reads CASSPGQGYEQYF. The DNA of the CDR3 is TGTGCCAGCAGTCCGGGACAGGGCTACGAGCAGTACTTC.

This rearrangement joins TRBV10-3 to TRBJ1-1, with D possibly matching TRBD1 (5 bases). Germline V gene data show CDR1 as ENHRY and CDR2 as SYGVKD. V dropped 4 bases and J dropped 7 bases, with 10 bases sitting between them. This CDR3 has 12 amino acids. The CDR3 DNA follows: TGTGCCATCAGTGGGACAACATTTGAAGCTTTCTTT. Its protein is CAISGTTFEAFF.

The chain has TRBV3-1 (or the pseudogene TRBV3-2) and TRBJ2-7; 11 nucleotides align to TRBD2. CDR3 size: 17 residues. The J segment lost 5 bases and the V segment lost 2 bases, leaving 11 bases of the junction unmatched. Germline-derived CDR1 and CDR2 are LGHDT and YNNKEL (reference sequence). CDR3 sequence reads: CASSQFTLSGRVHEQYF. Written as DNA, the CDR3 is TGTGCCAGCAGCCAATTTACCCTTAGCGGGAGGGTCCACGAGCAGTACTTC.

V and J are TRBV25-1 and TRBJ2-1, with D maybe TRBD2 (6 bases). The CDR3 is 15 residues long. CDR1 MGHDK and CDR2 SYGVNS come from the germline V gene. V lost 3 bases and J lost 6, with 15 bases in between. The CDR3 spells CASSETTSLSNEQFF. CDR3 DNA sequence: TGTGCCAGCAGTGAGACGACTAGTCTAAGCAATGAGCAGTTCTTC.

The rearrangement uses TRBV4-2 and TRBJ1-2, with TRBD1 identical over 8 bases. The germline gives CDR1 LGHNA, CDR2 YNFKEQ. CDR3 length: 13 amino acids. V dropped 0 bases and J dropped 8; count of bases not matched to a gene: 2. The CDR3 bases are TGTGCCAGCAGCCAAGATCAGGGGGCAGGCTACACCTTC. Translated, it gives CASSQDQGAGYTF.

This sequence joins TRBV28 and TRBJ2-7; a possible D gene is TRBD2 (6 bases). Germline CDR1 MDHEN, CDR2 SYDVKM. The germline V and J ends were trimmed by 2 bases and 3 bases, with 8 bases remaining between them. The CDR3 is 13 amino acids. The CDR3 here is CASSLLEGYEQYF. The CDR3 DNA reads as TGTGCCAGCAGTTTACTGGAGGGCTACGAGCAGTACTTC.

The chain uses TRBV10-3 and TRBJ2-1; the match to TRBD2 covers 10 bases. Germline V gene sequence: CDR1 ENHRY, CDR2 SYGVKD. The V and J ends lost 4 bases and 0 bases, in that order; junction bases with no gene match: 15. This CDR3 is built from 20 residues. The CDR3 loop is CAISGGLSGTSVLSYNEQFF. In DNA, the CDR3 is TGTGCCATCAGTGGCGGCCTGTCCGGGACTAGCGTCCTCTCCTACAATGAGCAGTTCTTC.

The J gene is TRBJ1-1, the V gene TRBV19, with 8 bases aligning to TRBD1. The CDR3 extends over 15 amino acids. Trimming at V came to 5 bases and at J to 5 bases, leaving 10 bases not matched to a gene. In germline, CDR1 is LNHDA, CDR2 SQIVND (reference sequence). CDR3 bases: TGTGCCAGTAGTCCCCAGGGGGCGCGTTTGACTGAAGCTTTCTTT. Its protein product is CASSPQGARLTEAFF.

V and J are TRBV2 and TRBJ2-3, with D unclear. The CDR3 loop spans 14 amino acids. Deletions cut 10 bases from V and 1 base from J, with 15 bases between. Looked up from germline, CDR1 is SNHLY and CDR2 is FYNNEI. The CDR3 DNA follows: TGTGCCACCTATGAGCAAACTGGCACAGATACGCAGTATTTT. As protein: CATYEQTGTDTQYF.

The J gene is TRBJ2-1, the V gene TRBV19; 8 nucleotides agree with TRBD2. V dropped 8 bases and J dropped 8; count of bases not matched to a gene: 5. Germline V lookup: CDR1 LNHDA, CDR2 SQIVND (reference sequence). The CDR3 sequence is 12 residues long. This CDR3 reads CASQSGGDEQFF. CDR3 in DNA: TGTGCCAGTCAAAGCGGGGGCGATGAGCAGTTCTTC.

This clone was seen once. The V and J genes are TRBV7-6 and TRBJ2-7; a weak D match, TRBD1 (6 bases). Trimming removed 4 bases from V and 3 bases from J, with 10 bases in between. In germline, CDR1 is SGHVS, CDR2 FNYEAQ. The CDR3 has 13 amino acids. The CDR3 here is CASSSVQGYEQYF. Written as DNA, the CDR3 is TGTGCCAGCAGCTCGGTACAGGGCTACGAGCAGTACTTC.

The chain links TRBV19 to TRBJ2-7; 8 nucleotides align to TRBD1. Germline V gives CDR1 LNHDA, CDR2 SQIVND (reference sequence). The CDR3 length is 12 residues. V was pared by 5 bases and J by 6 bases, with 3 bases of the junction left unmatched. As DNA, the CDR3 is TGTGCCAGTAGTGACAGGGGACTCGAGCAGTACTTC. This sequence encodes CASSDRGLEQYF.

The chain combines TRBV29-1 with TRBJ2-2, with D tentatively TRBD2 (6 bases). CDR1 is SQVTM and CDR2 is ANQGSEA in the germline V gene. V shed 4 bases and J shed 6 bases, with 9 bases lying between them. CDR3 length equals 12 residues. The DNA of the CDR3 is TGCAGCGTTGCGTGGGAGGCCGGGGAGCTGTTTTTT. Its protein is CSVAWEAGELFF.

The V and J genes are TRBV27 and TRBJ1-6; the D is unclear. Trimming cost V 4 bases and J 9 bases, with 7 bases left between them. Germline-derived CDR1 and CDR2 are MNHEY and SMNVEV (reference sequence). The CDR3 spans 12 residues. The CDR3 here is CASSSGISPLHF. In nucleotides, the CDR3 is TGTGCCAGCAGTTCGGGGATTTCACCCCTCCACTTT.

This chain joins TRBV6-5 and TRBJ2-2, with 7 bases identical to TRBD1. V was clipped by 6 bases and J by 4 bases; unmatched bases: 2. The CDR3 runs 13 residues. The V gene's germline CDR1 is MNHEY and CDR2 SVGAGI. The CDR3 here is CASSRQGTGELFF. The DNA of the CDR3 is TGTGCCAGCAGCCGACAGGGCACCGGGGAGCTGTTTTTT.

The chain joins TRBV27 to TRBJ1-1, with D possibly being TRBD1 (5 bases). CDR3 size: 12 residues. Germline values: CDR1 MNHEY, CDR2 SMNVEV (reference sequence). V shed 5 bases and J shed 1 base, with 5 bases lying between them. The CDR3 DNA reads as TGTGCCAGCAGTACAGGGAACACTGAAGCTTTCTTT. Translated, it gives CASSTGNTEAFF.

The J gene is TRBJ2-7, the V gene TRBV5-1, with TRBD1 as a possible D gene (6 bases). The CDR3 runs to 15 residues. Germline assignment: CDR1 SGHRS and CDR2 YFSETQ. Trimming shortened V by 0 bases and J by 8 bases, and 18 bases separated the two germline ends. The CDR3 is CASSLENPGETKQYF. The CDR3 nucleotides are TGCGCCAGCAGCTTGGAGAATCCAGGGGAAACGAAGCAGTACTTC. Complete variable domain (other parts from reference TRBV5-1 and TRBJ2-7): KAGVTQTPRYLIKTRGQQVTLSCSPISGHRSVSWYQQTPGQGLQFLFEYFSETQRNKGNFPGRFSGRQFSNSRSEMNVSTLELGDSALYLCASSLENPGETKQYFGPGTRLTVT.

J is TRBJ2-1 and V is TRBV7-8, with D perhaps TRBD2 (6 bases). Trimming stripped 5 bases from V and 7 bases from J, with 15 bases between. The CDR3 has 14 residues. The germline V gene encodes CDR1 SGHVS and CDR2 FQNEAQ. The CDR3 DNA follows: TGTGCCAGCAGCGCCGGGACTCTAGAAAATGAGCAGTTCTTC. This gives the protein CASSAGTLENEQFF.

The J gene is TRBJ2-2, the V gene TRBV2; tentative D call: TRBD2 (5 bases). Trimming shortened V by 4 bases and J by 5 bases, and 11 bases separated the two germline ends. Germline lookup yields CDR1 SNHLY and CDR2 FYNNEI. The CDR3 totals 14 residues. This chain's CDR3 is CASSVILATGELFF. DNA for the CDR3: TGTGCCAGCAGTGTAATTCTAGCAACCGGGGAGCTGTTTTTT.

V is TRBV19 and J is TRBJ2-3; 7 bases align to TRBD1. Germline V gives CDR1 LNHDA, CDR2 SQIVND (reference sequence). V lost 4 bases, J lost 0 bases, and 1 base stayed unmatched. This CDR3 has 14 residues. The CDR3 DNA is TGTGCCAGTAGTAGGGACAGAAGCACAGATACGCAGTATTTT. Translated: CASSRDRSTDTQYF.

CDR3: CASSFLAGGSREQYF. CDR3 nucleotides: TGTGCCAGCAGTTTTCTAGCGGGTGGGTCTAGAGAGCAGTACTTC. The J gene is TRBJ2-7, the V gene TRBV27; TRBD2 aligns across 8 bases. The junction had 11 bases not matched to a gene; V was cut back by 3 bases and J by 7 bases. Per the germline V gene, CDR1 is MNHEY and CDR2 is SMNVEV (reference sequence). The CDR3 has 15 amino acids.

V usage is TRBV12-3 or TRBV12-4 and J usage is TRBJ2-5; no reliable D call. There are 11 residues in the CDR3. V was cut by 4 bases and J by 6 bases, with 6 bases left in between. The CDR3 loop is CASSSRKTQYF. In DNA form, the CDR3 reads TGTGCCAGCAGTTCTAGGAAGACCCAGTACTTC.

The V gene is TRBV18, the J gene TRBJ2-1; 12 bases align to TRBD1. The CDR3 spans 16 residues. The V segment lost 3 bases and the J segment 8 bases; nucleotides outside the gene matches: 8. Germline V lookup: CDR1 KGHSH, CDR2 LQKENI. In nucleotides, the CDR3 is TGTGCCAGCTCACCCCCGGGACAGGGGGCTTCGGATGAGCAGTTCTTC. This translates into CASSPPGQGASDEQFF.

V gene TRBV4-3 combines with J gene TRBJ2-1, with a possible D match to TRBD2 (5 bases). The germline V and J ends were trimmed by 0 bases and 4 bases, with 13 bases remaining between them. This CDR3 has 16 residues. The germline gives CDR1 LGHNA, CDR2 YSLEER. The CDR3 reads CASSQDGEGKYNEQFF. DNA of the CDR3: TGCGCCAGCAGCCAAGATGGAGAGGGCAAATACAATGAGCAGTTCTTC.

The chain carries TRBV3-1 (or the pseudogene TRBV3-2) and TRBJ2-1; TRBD2 matches at 9 bases. This CDR3 is 16 amino acids long. V lost 0 bases, J lost 8 bases, and 8 bases stayed unmatched. The germline gives CDR1 LGHDT, CDR2 YNNKEL (reference sequence). The DNA of the CDR3 is TGTGCCAGCAGCCAAGAAAGGCTAGCGGGATTCTATGAGCAGTTCTTC. As protein: CASSQERLAGFYEQFF.

This chain links TRBV27 with TRBJ2-7, with D perhaps matching TRBD1 (6 bases). This CDR3 has 15 amino acids. The V and J ends lost 5 bases and 0 bases respectively, with 14 bases between them. Germline V CDR1 and CDR2: MNHEY, SMNVEV (reference sequence). The CDR3 protein is CASSTLQGSSYEQYF. CDR3 coding DNA: TGTGCCAGCAGTACCCTTCAGGGGAGCTCCTACGAGCAGTACTTC.